This T cell receptor (beta chain) comes out of a study of Tregs in tolerant kidney transplant recipients. Study background: Mixed chimerism was transient after nonmyeloablative marrow transplants from related graft donors.

Unstimulated Tregs (CD4+CD25+CD127-) and CD4+CD25- non-Tregs were sorted from PBMCs. Study-level points and caveats: Tolerant patients' donor-specific Tregs expanded beyond overall Tregs, suggesting antigen-driven growth.

Points on this clone: Its antigen remains unidentified.

V was trimmed by 5 bases and J by 10 bases, leaving 15 bases between them. CDR1 LGHNT and CDR2 FRNRAP come from the germline V gene. This CDR3 has 13 amino acids. Here immunoSEQ multiplex PCR was the method, and the copy in TCRdb shows in-frame clones only, minus some. The sample shows tens of thousands of clones, around 90% of them seen only once. The material sequenced was CD4+ T cells from blood, taken before the transplant. The rearrangement links TRBV12-5 to TRBJ2-1; D uncertain. The TCR originated in a human donor who received a combined kidney and bone marrow transplant. CDR3 protein: CASGADWLWEQFF. The CDR3 region has the DNA TGTGCTAGTGGTGCTGACTGGCTGTGGGAGCAGTTCTTC. Full variable domain (rest looked up from reference TRBV12-5 and TRBJ2-1): DARVTQTPRHKVTEMGQEVTMRCQPILGHNTVFWYRQTMMQGLELLAYFRNRAPLDDSGMPKDRFSAEMPDATLATLKIQPSEPRDSAVYFCASGADWLWEQFFGPGTRLTVL.